Below are 20 T cell receptor beta chains sequenced from a single sample in a study of T cells expressing NK-cell markers. From the 5' RACE reads, TCRdb lists one entry per CDR3 protein and no DNA. The sample has approximately 170,000 distinct CDR3 sequences. The sequenced sample was blood T cells: a sorted CD56 or NKG2C T cell subset, CD4+ or CD8+ T cells, or bulk PBMC T cells (not recorded which). The receptors were sampled from a man between 18 and 69 years old in good health.

The V and J genes are TRBV10-3 and TRBJ1-4; the TCRdb call, TRBD1, lacks DNA for checking. There are 15 residues in the CDR3. Per the germline V gene, CDR1 is ENHRY and CDR2 is SYGVKD. The CDR3 is CAISEGGQGGEKLFF.

CDR3 loop: CSARPVAGGRGEQFF. The chain combines TRBV20-1 with TRBJ2-1; there is no DNA to check the TCRdb D call of TRBD1. Looked up from germline, CDR1 is DFQATT and CDR2 is SNEGSKA (reference sequence). The CDR3 is made up of 15 amino acids.

The chain couples TRBV29-1 to TRBJ2-7; the TRBD1 assignment by TCRdb is unverifiable without DNA. CDR1 is SQVTM and CDR2 is ANQGSEA in the germline V gene. The CDR3 consists of 13 residues. The chain's CDR3 is CSVRQGSHYEQYF.

This chain links TRBV30 with TRBJ1-2. Germline V lookup: CDR1 GTSNPN, CDR2 SVGIG (reference sequence). CDR3 length equals 16 residues. CDR3 residues: CAWSVTPAPPNYGYTF.

V is TRBV6-6 and J is TRBJ2-7. CDR3 length: 12 residues. The V gene's germline CDR1 is MNHNY and CDR2 SVGAGI (reference sequence). Here the CDR3 reads CASSYRVGEQYF.

The gene calls are TRBV5-1 and TRBJ2-7; no DNA is available, so the TRBD1 call from TCRdb remains unchecked. The CDR3 sequence is 15 residues long. Germline V gene data show CDR1 as SGHRS and CDR2 as YFSETQ. This CDR3 reads CASSFPGQGVYEQYF.

V usage is TRBV23-1 and J usage is TRBJ2-4. TRBV23-1 belongs to the ORF category, with a function that is uncertain. There are 11 residues in the CDR3. The CDR3 loop reads CASSRLSIQYF.

The chain employs TRBV28 and TRBJ2-3; the TCRdb D gene call, TRBD1, has no DNA to confirm it. Germline CDR1 reads MDHEN; CDR2 reads SYDVKM. The CDR3 is 15 residues long. The CDR3 protein is CASSSGTGGTDTQYF.

CDR3 loop: CASSRTGGDDAFF. The V and J genes are TRBV2 and TRBJ1-1; the D call of TRBD1 rests on TCRdb alone, since no DNA is present to check it. The germline CDR1 and CDR2 sequences are SNHLY and FYNNEI. This CDR3 is 13 amino acids long.

V gene TRBV5-8 combines with J gene TRBJ2-3; lacking DNA, the TRBD1 call made by TCRdb goes unchecked. The CDR3 extends over 15 amino acids. From germline, CDR1 is SGHTS and CDR2 YDEGEE. The CDR3 here is CASSLFSRLKDTQYF. Using reference TRBV5-8 and TRBJ2-3 for the parts outside the CDR3, the full variable domain is EAGVTQSPTHLIKTRGQQATLRCSPISGHTSVYWYQQALGLGLQFLLWYDEGEERNRGNFPPRFSGRQFPNYSSELNVNALELEDSALYLCASSLFSRLKDTQYFGPGTRLTVL.

The rearrangement uses TRBV6-5 and TRBJ2-7. Germline CDR1 is MNHEY and CDR2 is SVGAGI. The CDR3 length is 11 residues. The CDR3 protein is CASSYLLEQYF.

This chain links TRBV5-1 with TRBJ2-5; the D gene TCRdb calls, TRBD1, cannot be checked with no DNA. This CDR3 comprises 15 residues. CDR1 and CDR2 (germline): SGHRS, YFSETQ. This chain's CDR3 is CASSIDGGAGETQYF.

The J gene is TRBJ2-5, the V gene TRBV3-1; the TCRdb call, TRBD1, lacks DNA for checking. This CDR3 region has 17 residues. Germline CDR1 and CDR2: LGHDT and YNNKEL (reference sequence). The CDR3 is CASSHPGTAQGRETQYF.

CDR3: CASSFGIRSSGNTIYF. The rearrangement joins TRBV28 to TRBJ1-3. This CDR3 has 16 residues. Per germline, CDR1 MDHEN and CDR2 SYDVKM.

The rearrangement uses TRBV9 and TRBJ2-7; checking the TCRdb D call of TRBD1 is not possible without DNA. The CDR3 length is 16 residues. The germline V gene encodes CDR1 SGDLS and CDR2 YYNGEE. The CDR3 protein is CASSADRQGDSYEQYF.

V is TRBV11-2 and J is TRBJ1-5. The length of the CDR3 is 15 residues. CDR1 and CDR2 from the germline V gene are SGHAT and FQNNGV. The CDR3 sequence is CASSLGAESNQPQHF.

The chain carries TRBV7-6 and TRBJ2-1; TCRdb's assignment of TRBD1 cannot be checked, as there is no DNA. The CDR3 runs to 15 residues. Germline V lookup: CDR1 SGHVS, CDR2 FNYEAQ. The CDR3 is CASSDRDPIHNEQFF. Filled out from reference TRBV7-6 and TRBJ2-1, the complete variable domain reads GAGVSQSPRYKVTKRGQDVALRCDPISGHVSLYWYRQALGQGPEFLTYFNYEAQQDKSGLPNDRFSAERPEGSISTLTIQRTEQRDSAMYRCASSDRDPIHNEQFFGPGTRLTVL.

The chain links TRBV29-1 to TRBJ2-7. Germline V gene sequence: CDR1 SQVTM, CDR2 ANQGSEA. The CDR3 is 11 residues long. The CDR3 sequence: CSVLIWGEQYF.

The V call is TRBV19, the J call TRBJ1-3; TCRdb designates TRBD1, a call that cannot be tested without DNA. The CDR3 sequence is 15 residues long. Per germline, CDR1 LNHDA and CDR2 SQIVND (reference sequence). CDR3 residues: CASSPDSFSGNTIYF.

The V call is TRBV12-3 or TRBV12-4, the J call TRBJ2-7; TCRdb gives TRBD1 as the D gene, but with no DNA this cannot be confirmed. The CDR3 sequence is 16 residues long. The CDR3 reads CASSFRDRALLGEQYF.